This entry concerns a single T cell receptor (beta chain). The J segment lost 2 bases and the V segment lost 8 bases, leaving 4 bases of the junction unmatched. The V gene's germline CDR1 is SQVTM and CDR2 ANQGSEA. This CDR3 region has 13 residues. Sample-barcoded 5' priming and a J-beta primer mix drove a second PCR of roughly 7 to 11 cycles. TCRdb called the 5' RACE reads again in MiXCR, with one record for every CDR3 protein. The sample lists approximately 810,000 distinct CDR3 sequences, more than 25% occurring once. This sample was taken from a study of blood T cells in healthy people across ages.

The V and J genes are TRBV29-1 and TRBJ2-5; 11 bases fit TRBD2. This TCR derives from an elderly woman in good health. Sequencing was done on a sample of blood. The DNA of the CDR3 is TGCAGCACTAGGACTAGCGGGCAAGAGACCCAGTACTTC. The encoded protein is CSTRTSGQETQYF. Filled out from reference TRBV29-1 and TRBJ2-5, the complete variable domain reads SAVISQKPSRDICQRGTSLTIQCQVDSQVTMMFWYRQQPGQSLTLIATANQGSEATYESGFVIDKFPISRPNLTFSTLTVSNMSPEDSSIYLCSTRTSGQETQYFGPGTRLLVL.